The rows below give T cell receptor beta chains drawn from one sample of a study of T cells in Graves' hyperthyroidism and ophthalmopathy. TCRdb passed the multiplex PCR reads through MiXCR, listing each CDR3 protein once. The repertoire holds 600,000 to 650,000 distinct CDR3 sequences, with 15% to 20% as singletons. The sample consisted of blood. The receptor source for this set is a woman aged 30 to 39 with Graves' hyperthyroidism. Both conserved end residues are part of each CDR3. Size is omitted from some rows. Given values are once, few, many or a class for expanded clones.

size: few; V: TRBV12-3/TRBV12-4; J: TRBJ1-3; CDR3: CASSLRSGISGNTIYF
size: few; V: TRBV29-1; J: TRBJ2-7; CDR3: CSVEGGDYEQYF
size: .; V: TRBV12-3/TRBV12-4; J: TRBJ1-1; CDR3: CASSLVSGGHTEAFF
size: .; V: TRBV30; J: TRBJ2-3; CDR3: CAWAGSGRTTSTDTQYF
size: .; V: TRBV19; J: TRBJ2-7; CDR3: CASSMGSGRTYEQYF
size: few; V: TRBV7-2; J: TRBJ1-4; CDR3: CASRQDSNNEKLFF
size: many; V: TRBV2; J: TRBJ2-7; CDR3: CASEGTEPYEQYF
size: many; V: TRBV28; J: TRBJ1-6; CDR3: CASSSNNSPLHF
size: many; V: TRBV5-1; J: TRBJ2-7; CDR3: CASSFTVELYEQYF
size: .; V: TRBV7-9; J: TRBJ2-5; CDR3: CASSFPKGQGDQETQYF
size: once; V: TRBV5-1; J: TRBJ2-7; CDR3: CASSLEVSGSSYEQYF
size: .; V: TRBV9; J: TRBJ2-1; CDR3: CASSLSGRASGEQFF
size: many; V: TRBV12-3/TRBV12-4; J: TRBJ2-1; CDR3: CASSPAGLAGVGGNEQFF
size: many; V: TRBV2; J: TRBJ2-3; CDR3: CASKREPSTGFLTDTQYF
size: few; V: TRBV9; J: TRBJ2-5; CDR3: CASSVGSSSKAYF
size: many; V: TRBV28; J: TRBJ2-5; CDR3: CASSPRVGAGGETQYF
size: .; V: TRBV6-2/TRBV6-3; J: TRBJ1-2; CDR3: CASMSRRQGAFYGYTF
size: .; V: TRBV19; J: TRBJ1-1; CDR3: CASSISGFGKAFF
size: few; V: TRBV7-2; J: TRBJ2-2; CDR3: CASSLVSQANGELFF
size: many; V: TRBV28; J: TRBJ2-7; CDR3: CASRFSGTPYEQYF
size: .; V: TRBV11-2; J: TRBJ2-7; CDR3: CASSLVGGLYEQYF
size: many; V: TRBV27; J: TRBJ2-1; CDR3: CASSLSRWNEQFF
size: many; V: TRBV7-3; J: TRBJ2-2; CDR3: CASSPYVTGELFF
size: .; V: TRBV18; J: TRBJ2-2; CDR3: CASSPQADTGELFF
size: .; V: TRBV3-1; J: TRBJ2-2; CDR3: CASSQASEWNTGELFF
size: many; V: TRBV28; J: TRBJ2-3; CDR3: CASSPRLAGGHSSTDTQYF
size: many; V: TRBV2; J: TRBJ1-1; CDR3: CASSVDRTNTEAFF
size: many; V: TRBV7-2; J: TRBJ1-5; CDR3: CASSSDTLSNQPQHF
size: many; V: TRBV18; J: TRBJ2-7; CDR3: CASSPRTDHYEQYF
size: .; V: TRBV20-1; J: TRBJ1-2; CDR3: CSARDPERGPSYGYTF
size: few; V: TRBV9; J: TRBJ2-1; CDR3: CAGSVASRHNEQFF
size: .; V: TRBV28; J: TRBJ1-2; CDR3: CASSMNRDSYGYTF
size: many; V: TRBV5-1; J: TRBJ1-1; CDR3: CASNTGAIGTEAFF
size: many; V: TRBV3-1; J: TRBJ2-1; CDR3: CASSQGRSNYNEQFF
size: many; V: TRBV11-2; J: TRBJ2-7; CDR3: CASSHGRNEQYF
size: many; V: TRBV7-8; J: TRBJ2-7; CDR3: CASSFWGLAGPYEQYF
size: many; V: TRBV28; J: TRBJ1-3; CDR3: CASSLWDGGRRGNTIYF
size: .; V: TRBV28; J: TRBJ1-5; CDR3: CASRPDRGLLQPQHF
size: many; V: TRBV28; J: TRBJ1-5; CDR3: CASKWGAFNQPQHF
size: .; V: TRBV7-9; J: TRBJ2-7; CDR3: CASSQTGYYEQYF
size: many; V: TRBV7-2; J: TRBJ2-7; CDR3: CASSLWEGYEQYF
size: many; V: TRBV20-1; J: TRBJ2-3; CDR3: CSADSYGVLDADTQYF
size: .; V: TRBV5-4; J: TRBJ2-1; CDR3: CASSSGLGSEQFF